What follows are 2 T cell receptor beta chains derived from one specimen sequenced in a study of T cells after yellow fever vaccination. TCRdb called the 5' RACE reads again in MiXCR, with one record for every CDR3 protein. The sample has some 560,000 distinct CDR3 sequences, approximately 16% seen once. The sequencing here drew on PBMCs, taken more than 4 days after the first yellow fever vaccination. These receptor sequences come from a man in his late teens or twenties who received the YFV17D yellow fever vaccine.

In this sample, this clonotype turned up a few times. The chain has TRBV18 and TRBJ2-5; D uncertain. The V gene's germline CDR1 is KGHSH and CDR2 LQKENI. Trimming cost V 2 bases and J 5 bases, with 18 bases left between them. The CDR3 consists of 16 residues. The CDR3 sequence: CASSPFPRQDRETQYF. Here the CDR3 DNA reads TGTGCCAGCTCACCATTTCCCCGCCAGGACCGCGAGACCCAGTACTTC.

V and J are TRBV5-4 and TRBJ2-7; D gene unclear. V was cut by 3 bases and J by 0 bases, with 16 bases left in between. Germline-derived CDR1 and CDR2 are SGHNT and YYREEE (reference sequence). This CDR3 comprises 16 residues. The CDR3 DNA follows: TGTGCCAGCAGCTCCACTGACCTGACCTCCTCCTACGAGCAGTACTTC. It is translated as CASSSTDLTSSYEQYF.